This section outlines one T cell receptor beta chain sequence together with its context. Per the germline V gene, CDR1 is LNHDA and CDR2 is SQIVND (reference sequence). The CDR3 runs to 14 residues. V lost 1 base, J lost 6 bases, and 10 bases lay in between. TCRdb reanalysed the reads using MiXCR and keeps one entry per CDR3 protein. The repertoire holds some 220,000 distinct CDR3 sequences, roughly 12% seen once, with 1.5% to 2% in the top ten. This sample was included in a study of T cell repertoires in cytomegalovirus infection. Sequencing was done on a sample of PBMCs. This receptor was taken from a human donor in good health (CMV status not recorded). Some clones in this sample may be carry-over from other donors' samples. The gene calls are TRBV19 and TRBJ1-5; D is unclear. CDR3 DNA: TGTGCCAGTAGTATAGGTAGGTGGGGTCAGCCCCAGCATTTT. Protein product: CASSIGRWGQPQHF. The full variable domain, rest sourced from reference TRBV19 and TRBJ1-5, is DGGITQSPKYLFRKEGQNVTLSCEQNLNHDAMYWYRQDPGQGLRLIYYSQIVNDFQKGDIAEGYSVSREKKESFPLTVTSAQKNPTAFYLCASSIGRWGQPQHFGDGTRLSIL.